This T cell receptor beta chain was observed in a study of T-cell reconstitution after alpha-beta-depleted transplantation in children. This clonotype was observed a few times. As yet, its antigen is unknown. Preparation of the TCRbeta library was carried out with unique molecular identifiers. Each CDR3 protein is one row after TCRdb ran MiXCR on the PCR reads. Of approximately 980,000 distinct CDR3 sequences listed, about 26% are singletons. V shed 4 bases, J shed 8 bases, and the junction held 8 bases outside the gene matches. This CDR3 has 14 residues. The study's findings and limits: Newly produced T cells mostly accounted for T-cell counts and diversity one year post-transplant. Several hundred expanded graft clones reportedly gave rise to the alpha-beta T cells present about two months after transplant.

The receptor comes from a boy in the first two years of life who had a stem cell transplant for SCID, so the T cells may come from the graft donor. The sample consisted of PBMCs, mostly from graft donor cells, taken 360 days after TCRalphabeta/CD19-depleted stem cell transplant. The chain links TRBV12-3 or TRBV12-4 to TRBJ2-4; 7 bases agree with TRBD1. The CDR3 region has the DNA TGTGCCAGCAGTTCAGACAGGGCGGAGGACATTCAGTACTTC. It yields the protein CASSSDRAEDIQYF.